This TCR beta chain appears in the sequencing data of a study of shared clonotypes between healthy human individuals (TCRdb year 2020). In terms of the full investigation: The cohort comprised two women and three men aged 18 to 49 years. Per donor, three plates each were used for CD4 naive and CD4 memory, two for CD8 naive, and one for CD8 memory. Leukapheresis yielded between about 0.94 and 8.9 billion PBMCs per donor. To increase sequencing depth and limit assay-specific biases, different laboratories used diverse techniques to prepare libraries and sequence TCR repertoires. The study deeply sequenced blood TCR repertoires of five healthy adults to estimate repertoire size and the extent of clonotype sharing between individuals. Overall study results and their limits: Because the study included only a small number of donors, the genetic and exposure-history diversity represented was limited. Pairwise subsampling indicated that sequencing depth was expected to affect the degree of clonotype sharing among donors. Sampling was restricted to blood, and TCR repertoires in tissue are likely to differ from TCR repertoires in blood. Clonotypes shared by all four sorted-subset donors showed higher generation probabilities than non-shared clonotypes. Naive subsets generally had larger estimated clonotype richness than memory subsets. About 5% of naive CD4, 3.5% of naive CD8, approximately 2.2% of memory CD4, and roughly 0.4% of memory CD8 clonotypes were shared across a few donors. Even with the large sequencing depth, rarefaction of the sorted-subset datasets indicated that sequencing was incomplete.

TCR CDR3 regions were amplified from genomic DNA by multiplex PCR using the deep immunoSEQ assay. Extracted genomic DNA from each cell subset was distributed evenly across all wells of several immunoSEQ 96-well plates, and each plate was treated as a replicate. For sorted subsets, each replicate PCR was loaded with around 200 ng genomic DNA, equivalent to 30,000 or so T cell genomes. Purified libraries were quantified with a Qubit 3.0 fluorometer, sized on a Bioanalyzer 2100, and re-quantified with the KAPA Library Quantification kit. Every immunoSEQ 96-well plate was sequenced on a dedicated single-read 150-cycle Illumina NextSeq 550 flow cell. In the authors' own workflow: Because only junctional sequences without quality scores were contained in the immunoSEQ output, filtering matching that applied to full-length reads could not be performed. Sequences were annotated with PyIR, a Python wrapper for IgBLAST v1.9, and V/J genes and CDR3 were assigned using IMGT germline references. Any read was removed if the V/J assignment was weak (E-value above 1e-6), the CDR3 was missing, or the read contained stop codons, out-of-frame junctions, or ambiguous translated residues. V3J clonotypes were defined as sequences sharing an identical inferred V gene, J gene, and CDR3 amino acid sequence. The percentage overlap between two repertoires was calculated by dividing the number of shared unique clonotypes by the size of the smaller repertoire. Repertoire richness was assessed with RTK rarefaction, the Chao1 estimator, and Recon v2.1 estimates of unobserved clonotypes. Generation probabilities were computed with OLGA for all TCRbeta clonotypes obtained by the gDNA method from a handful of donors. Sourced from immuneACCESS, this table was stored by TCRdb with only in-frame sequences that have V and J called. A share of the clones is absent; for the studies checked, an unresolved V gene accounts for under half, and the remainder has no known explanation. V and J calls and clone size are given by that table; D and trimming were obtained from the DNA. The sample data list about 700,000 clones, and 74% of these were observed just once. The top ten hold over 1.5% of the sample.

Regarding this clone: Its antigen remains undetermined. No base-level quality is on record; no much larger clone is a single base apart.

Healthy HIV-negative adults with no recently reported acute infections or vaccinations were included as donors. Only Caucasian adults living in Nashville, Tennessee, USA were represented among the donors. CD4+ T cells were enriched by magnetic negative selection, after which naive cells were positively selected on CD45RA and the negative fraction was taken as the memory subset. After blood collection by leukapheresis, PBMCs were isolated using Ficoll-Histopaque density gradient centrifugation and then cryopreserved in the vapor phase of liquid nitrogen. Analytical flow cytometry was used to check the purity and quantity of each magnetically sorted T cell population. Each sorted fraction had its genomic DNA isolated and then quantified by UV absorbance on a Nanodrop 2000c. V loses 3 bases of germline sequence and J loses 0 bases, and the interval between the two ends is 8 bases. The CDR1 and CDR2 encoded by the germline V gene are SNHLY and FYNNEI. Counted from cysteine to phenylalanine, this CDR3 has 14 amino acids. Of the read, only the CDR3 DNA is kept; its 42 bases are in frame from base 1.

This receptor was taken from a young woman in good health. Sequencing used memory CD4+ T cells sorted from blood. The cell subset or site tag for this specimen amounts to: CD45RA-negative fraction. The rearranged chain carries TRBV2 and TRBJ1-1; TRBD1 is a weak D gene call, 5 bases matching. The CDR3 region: CASSDKDMNTEAFF. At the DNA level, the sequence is TGTGCCAGCAGTGATAAGGACATGAACACTGAAGCTTTCTTT.